Sequencing of this T cell receptor beta chain was carried out in a study of cytomegalovirus exposure and HLA in healthy donors. The primer mix had 60 Vbeta and 13 Jbeta primers. The table came from immunoSEQ multiplex PCR; TCRdb's copy has only in-frame clones and leaves some out. This table has under 150,000 clones, 80% appearing once. This clone was picked up one time. This cohort consisted of healthy bone marrow donors. This CDR3 has 14 residues. Trimming took off 3 bases at V and 3 bases at J, with 11 bases between the two ends. Germline V gene lookup returns CDR1 SEHNR and CDR2 FQNEAQ (reference sequence).

This TCR was recovered from a woman between 40 and 55 years old in good health and CMV-seronegative. The sample was PBMCs. V gene TRBV7-9 combines with J gene TRBJ1-1, with a weak D call TRBD1 (6 bases). The CDR3, as DNA: TGTGCCAGCAGCTTGGGCAGGGGCTACACTGAAGCTTTCTTT. Protein sequence: CASSLGRGYTEAFF.